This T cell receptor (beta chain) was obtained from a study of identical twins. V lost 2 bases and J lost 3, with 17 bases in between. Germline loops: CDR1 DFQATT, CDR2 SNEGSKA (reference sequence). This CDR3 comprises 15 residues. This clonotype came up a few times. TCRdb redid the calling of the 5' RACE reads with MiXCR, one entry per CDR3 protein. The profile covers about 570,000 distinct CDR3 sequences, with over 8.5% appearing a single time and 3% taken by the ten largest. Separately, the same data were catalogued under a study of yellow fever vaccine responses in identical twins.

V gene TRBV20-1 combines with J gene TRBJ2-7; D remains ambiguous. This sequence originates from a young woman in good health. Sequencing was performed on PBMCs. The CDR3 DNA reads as TGCAGTGCTAGAAGGTGGGCTCTCCAGAGCTACGAGCAGTACTTC. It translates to CSARRWALQSYEQYF.